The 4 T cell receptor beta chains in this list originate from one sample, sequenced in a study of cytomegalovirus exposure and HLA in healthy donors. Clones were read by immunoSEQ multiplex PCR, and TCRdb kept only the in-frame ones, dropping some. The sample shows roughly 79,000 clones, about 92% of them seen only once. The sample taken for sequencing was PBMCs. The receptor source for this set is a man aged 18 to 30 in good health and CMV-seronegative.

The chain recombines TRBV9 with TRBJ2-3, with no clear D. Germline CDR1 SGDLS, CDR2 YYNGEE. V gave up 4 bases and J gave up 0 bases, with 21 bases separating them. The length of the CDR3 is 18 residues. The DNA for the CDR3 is TGTGCCAGCAGCTATTCAGCTAATAGGCCGACTAGCACAGATACGCAGTATTTT. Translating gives CASSYSANRPTSTDTQYF. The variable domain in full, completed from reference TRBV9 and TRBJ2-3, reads DSGVTQTPKHLITATGQRVTLRCSPRSGDLSVYWYQQSLDQGLQFLIQYYNGEERAKGNILERFSAQQFPDLHSELNLSSLELGDSALYFCASSYSANRPTSTDTQYFGPGTRLTVL.

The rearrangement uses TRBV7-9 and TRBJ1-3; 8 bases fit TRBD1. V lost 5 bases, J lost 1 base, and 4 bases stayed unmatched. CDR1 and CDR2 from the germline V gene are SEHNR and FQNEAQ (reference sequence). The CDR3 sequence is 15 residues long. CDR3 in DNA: TGTGCCAGCAGCCTTAGACAGGGGTCTGGAAACACCATATATTTT. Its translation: CASSLRQGSGNTIYF.

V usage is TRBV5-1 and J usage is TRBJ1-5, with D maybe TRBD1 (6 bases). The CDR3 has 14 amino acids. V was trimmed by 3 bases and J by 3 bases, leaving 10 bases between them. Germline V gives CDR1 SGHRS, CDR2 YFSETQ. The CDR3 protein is CASSSGQNNQPQHF. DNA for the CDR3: TGCGCCAGCAGCTCCGGACAGAACAATCAGCCCCAGCATTTT.

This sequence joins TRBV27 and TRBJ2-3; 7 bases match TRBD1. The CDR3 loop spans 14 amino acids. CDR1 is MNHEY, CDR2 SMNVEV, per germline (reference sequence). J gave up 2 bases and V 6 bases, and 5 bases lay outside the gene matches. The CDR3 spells CASRQGPYTDTQYF. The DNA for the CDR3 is TGTGCCAGCAGACAGGGGCCCTACACAGATACGCAGTATTTT.